This TCR beta chain was documented in a study of beta chain features in type 1 diabetes. Study-level points and caveats: Significant though moderate, a shortening of TCRB CDR3s appeared in all four CD4+ subsets of Type 1 diabetes patients.

Only one heparinised blood draw was taken per donor, and its volume averaged around 110 mL. Each of the CD4+ naive, central memory, regulatory and stem cell-like memory populations was sorted via CD45RO/CCR7/CD25/CD127/CD95/CD27. On this clone itself: Antigen specificity is unknown.

The ends lost 1 base at V and 6 bases at J; junction bases unmatched: 3. The CDR3 has 14 residues. CDR1 is KGHSH, CDR2 LQKENI, per germline. Expressed TCRB transcripts were sequenced because the isolated RNA had all been reverse transcribed beforehand. Only in-frame clones appear in the TCRdb table, and some are missing; sequencing was by immunoSEQ multiplex PCR. There are 200,000 to 250,000 clones in the sample; approximately 15% occur only once, and about 0.02% lies in the top ten. The chain has TRBV18 and TRBJ2-3; 8 bases map to TRBD2. Sequenced sample: naive CD4+ T cells from blood. The sequence was collected from a man aged 25-40 years with type 1 diabetes. The CDR3 protein is CASSPRAGADTQYF. The CDR3 nucleotides are TGTGCCAGCTCACCACGAGCGGGAGCTGATACGCAGTATTTT.